These T cell receptor beta chains were read from a single sample in a study of tumor and adjacent non-tumor tissue in lung cancer. TCRdb processed the multiplex PCR reads anew with MiXCR; each CDR3 protein has one entry. The repertoire consists of 100,000 to 150,000 distinct CDR3 sequences, with 60% to 70% occurring once and the leading ten covering roughly 12%. Sequencing used lung tumor tissue. Receptors originate from a man younger than 40 with non-small cell lung cancer. Both conserved end residues are part of each CDR3. The D gene is left open where the match is weak. The listing skips clone size in some rows; elsewhere it reads once, few, many or a size class.

J: TRBJ2-7; D: TRBD1; size: many; V: TRBV4-1; CDR3: CASSPGQGKGQYF; DNA: TGCGCCAGCAGCCCGGGACAGGGAAAGGGGCAGTACTTC
J: TRBJ1-1; D: .; size: .; V: TRBV4-3; CDR3: CASSRLETANTEAFF; DNA: TGCGCCAGCAGCCGACTAGAGACGGCCAACACTGAAGCTTTCTTT
J: TRBJ2-2; D: TRBD1; size: .; V: TRBV11-1; CDR3: CASSPSLQGTVELLF; DNA: TGTGCCAGCAGCCCAAGCCTACAGGGGACCGTGGAGCTGCTTTTT
J: TRBJ2-5; D: .; size: .; V: TRBV12-3/TRBV12-4; CDR3: CASSFRETQYF; DNA: TGTGCCAGCAGTTTCCGAGAGACCCAGTACTTC
J: TRBJ2-1; D: TRBD2; size: few; V: TRBV11-2; CDR3: CVSSLIPAGIDEQFF; DNA: TGTGTCAGCAGTTTAATCCCAGCGGGGATTGATGAGCAGTTCTTC
J: TRBJ2-7; D: TRBD2; size: once; V: TRBV11-2; CDR3: CASGPRLAGGVNGQYF; DNA: TGTGCAAGCGGCCCCAGACTAGCGGGAGGGGTAAACGGGCAGTATTTC
J: TRBJ2-5; D: .; size: many; V: TRBV4-3; CDR3: CASSQSGLFGETQYF; DNA: TGCGCCAGCAGCCAATCGGGACTTTTCGGAGAGACCCAGTACTTC
J: TRBJ2-2; D: .; size: .; V: TRBV11-3; CDR3: CASRRVVGESGELFF; DNA: TGTGCCAGCAGGCGGGTGGTGGGAGAATCCGGGGAGCTGTTTTTT
J: TRBJ1-1; D: .; size: .; V: TRBV6-5; CDR3: CASSRQYWNTEVFF; DNA: TGTGCCAGCAGTCGACAGTACTGGAACACTGAAGTTTTCTTC
J: TRBJ2-1; D: .; size: .; V: TRBV20-1; CDR3: CSAKLVGGYNEHFF; DNA: TGCAGTGCCAAACTAGTGGGGGGTTACAATGAGCATTTCTTC
J: TRBJ1-4; D: TRBD1; size: .; V: TRBV7-2; CDR3: CASSAYRGEKLFF; DNA: TGTGCCAGCAGCGCATACAGGGGCGAAAAACTGTTTTTT
J: TRBJ2-5; D: .; size: .; V: TRBV4-2; CDR3: CASSQGMGGRETQYF; DNA: TGTGCCAGCAGCCAAGGAATGGGGGGTAGAGAGACCCAGTACTTC
J: TRBJ2-5; D: .; size: few; V: TRBV5-1; CDR3: CASSLAGGQGKTQYF; DNA: TGCGCCAGCAGCTTGGCCGGGGGGCAAGGGAAGACCCAGTACTTC
J: TRBJ2-3; D: .; size: few; V: TRBV6-2/TRBV6-3; CDR3: CASRDHKVRTDTQYF; DNA: TGTGCCAGCAGGGACCATAAGGTCAGGACAGATACGCAGTATTTT
J: TRBJ2-3; D: .; size: .; V: TRBV5-1; CDR3: CASSLRGRGDTQYF; DNA: TGCGCCAGCAGCCTCAGGGGCAGGGGCGATACGCAGTATTTT
J: TRBJ1-1; D: .; size: once; V: TRBV12-3/TRBV12-4; CDR3: CASITKGVTEAYF; DNA: TGTGCTAGCATTACTAAAGGGGTCACTGAAGCTTACTTT
J: TRBJ2-3; D: TRBD1; size: .; V: TRBV11-2; CDR3: CVGSRTGRDTQYF; DNA: TGTGTCGGCAGCCGGACAGGGAGAGATACGCAGTATTTT
J: TRBJ1-6; D: TRBD1; size: many; V: TRBV12-3/TRBV12-4; CDR3: CASKTGWYSPLHF; DNA: TGTGCCAGCAAGACAGGGTGGTATTCACCCCTCCACTTT
J: TRBJ1-1; D: .; size: once; V: TRBV11-3; CDR3: CVSSLDGGGEAFF; DNA: TGTGTCAGCAGCTTAGACGGGGGCGGTGAAGCTTTCTTT
J: TRBJ1-3; D: .; size: .; V: TRBV11-2; CDR3: CASSLSHIIYF; DNA: TGTGCCAGCAGTCTTAGTCACATCATATATTTT
J: TRBJ2-3; D: .; size: few; V: TRBV6-5; CDR3: CASSSLADAQYF; DNA: TGTGCCAGCAGCTCGTTAGCGGATGCGCAGTATTTT
J: TRBJ2-1; D: .; size: .; V: TRBV11-2; CDR3: CASSLTREWNERFF; DNA: TGTGCCAGCAGCCTCACCCGGGAGTGGAATGAGCGGTTCTTC
J: TRBJ2-7; D: .; size: many; V: TRBV29-1; CDR3: CSVVTGDGEQYF; DNA: TGCAGCGTTGTTACCGGGGATGGTGAGCAGTACTTC
J: TRBJ2-5; D: .; size: .; V: TRBV7-2; CDR3: CASSSVGAGGETQYF; DNA: TGTGCCAGCAGCTCCGTCGGGGCCGGAGGGGAGACCCAGTACTTC
J: TRBJ2-1; D: TRBD1; size: .; V: TRBV5-1; CDR3: CASSLGGTGYNEQIF; DNA: TGCGCCAGCAGCTTGGGTGGGACAGGATACAATGAGCAGATCTTC
J: TRBJ2-3; D: .; size: many; V: TRBV20-1; CDR3: CSAARGDYVADTQYF; DNA: TGCAGTGCAGCCAGGGGGGATTACGTTGCAGATACGCAGTATTTT